Here is one TCR beta chain with its context. This sample was taken from a study of blood T cell repertoires in COVID-19. Turning to the study itself: The origin of the acute and convalescent COVID-19 samples was the United States, Italy and Spain. PBMCs, B-cell-depleted T cells, or T cells provided the cDNA or gDNA that made up the material.

CDR1 and CDR2 from the germline V gene are MNHNY and SVGAGI (reference sequence). This CDR3 contains 12 residues. V trimming: 8 bases; J trimming: 8 bases; junction bases outside the gene matches: 8. Methods used by the authors: The assay estimated nucleated cells by amplifying reference gene primers. Method: immunoSEQ multiplex PCR; TCRdb's copy keeps in-frame clones and lacks some. V, J and clone size are taken as reported in that table, and D and trimming were inferred from the DNA itself. This repertoire shows roughly 80,000 clones, around 80% found once; its top ten account for less than 6%. The gene calls are TRBV6-6 and TRBJ1-2; 7 bases agree with TRBD1. What was sequenced was peripheral blood. The receptor was derived from a man in his sixties with active or convalescent COVID-19. The CDR3 bases are TGTGCCAGCTTCGAGGGGGCGGGCGGCTACACCTTC. Its protein product is CASFEGAGGYTF.